These 5 T cell receptor beta chains were sequenced from one sample in a study of T cell repertoires in ileal Crohn's disease. Measured with immunoSEQ multiplex PCR; TCRdb has only the in-frame clones, and not every one. The table lists roughly 20,000 clones, roughly 72% of them singletons. Time point meaning: neoterminal ileum biopsy at postoperative endoscopy, about 6 months after surgery. Sequenced sample: ileal tissue. The receptors here all came from an adult with Crohn's disease.

V and J are TRBV27 and TRBJ2-3; D gene uncertain. The V gene's germline CDR1 is MNHEY and CDR2 SMNVEV (reference sequence). Trimming cost V 3 bases and J 2 bases, with 12 bases left between them. The CDR3 extends over 15 amino acids. CDR3 amino acids: CASSFGGGNTDTQYF. The CDR3 coding sequence is TGTGCCAGCAGTTTCGGCGGCGGCAACACAGATACGCAGTATTTT.

The chain carries TRBV29-1 and TRBJ1-1, with D hard to call. The length of the CDR3 is 11 residues. CDR1 and CDR2 from the germline V gene are SQVTM and ANQGSEA. Trimming took 6 bases from V and 1 from J, leaving 6 bases between them. CDR3 sequence reads: CSVPKNTEAFF. The CDR3 region has the DNA TGCAGCGTCCCTAAGAACACTGAAGCTTTCTTT. The complete variable domain, with remaining parts taken from reference TRBV29-1 and TRBJ1-1, reads SAVISQKPSRDICQRGTSLTIQCQVDSQVTMMFWYRQQPGQSLTLIATANQGSEATYESGFVIDKFPISRPNLTFSTLTVSNMSPEDSSIYLCSVPKNTEAFFGQGTRLTVV.

The chain is built from TRBV2 and TRBJ2-1; TRBD2 aligns across 14 bases. V shed 8 bases and J 9 bases; nucleotides not matched to a gene: 9. CDR3 length equals 15 residues. The germline V gene has CDR1 SNHLY and CDR2 FYNNEI. CDR3 nucleotide sequence: TGTGCCAGCCGCAAAGGGACTAGCGGGAGTGCTGAGCAGTTCTTC. Translating it yields CASRKGTSGSAEQFF.

This rearrangement joins TRBV5-1 to TRBJ1-1, with TRBD1 matching over 7 bases. Germline CDR1 and CDR2: SGHRS and YFSETQ. The CDR3 loop spans 15 amino acids. Germline trimming cut 5 bases from V and 1 base from J; bases unmatched to any gene: 8. CDR3: CASSRDRTRNTEAFF. DNA for the CDR3: TGCGCCAGCAGTCGGGACAGAACGCGGAACACTGAAGCTTTCTTT.

This clone has a handful of counts. The rearrangement links TRBV6-1 to TRBJ2-1, with 10 positions matching TRBD2. This CDR3 has 15 residues. From germline, CDR1 is MNHNS and CDR2 SASEGT. Trimming cost V 4 bases and J 2 bases; bases outside gene matches: 2. The CDR3 is CASSGLAGAYNEQFF. For the CDR3, the DNA is TGTGCCAGCAGTGGGCTAGCGGGGGCCTACAATGAGCAGTTCTTC.